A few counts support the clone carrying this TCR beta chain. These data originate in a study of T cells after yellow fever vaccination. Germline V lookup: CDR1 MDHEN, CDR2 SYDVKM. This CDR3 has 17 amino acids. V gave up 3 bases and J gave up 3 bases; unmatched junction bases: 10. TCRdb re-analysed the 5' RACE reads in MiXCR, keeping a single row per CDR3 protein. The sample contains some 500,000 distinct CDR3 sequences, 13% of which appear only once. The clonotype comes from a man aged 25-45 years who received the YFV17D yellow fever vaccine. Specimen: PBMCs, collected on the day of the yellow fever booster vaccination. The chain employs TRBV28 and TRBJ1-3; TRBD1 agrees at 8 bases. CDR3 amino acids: CASSFLGGGQGGNTIYF. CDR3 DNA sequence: TGTGCCAGCAGTTTCTTAGGGGGAGGACAGGGTGGAAACACCATATATTTT.